The rows below give T cell receptor beta chains drawn from one sample of a study of cytotoxic CD8 clonotypes in ibrutinib-treated CLL. Measured with immunoSEQ multiplex PCR; TCRdb has only the in-frame clones, and not every one. The sample carries fewer than 90,000 clones, more than 70% recorded once. The source material was PBMCs, sampled before ibrutinib treatment. These receptors came from a human donor with chronic lymphocytic leukemia. The CDR3 runs from the conserved cysteine through the conserved F or W. Fields, in order: V gene, J gene, D gene, clone size, CDR3 protein, CDR3 DNA. A D gene is named only where the DNA matches it firmly. Not every row has a clone size; where given, it reads once, few, many or a size class.

>TRBV7-2|TRBJ1-3|-|few
CASSLSASGNTIYF
TGTGCCAGCAGCTTATCGGCCTCTGGAAACACCATATATTTT
>TRBV14|TRBJ1-2|-|-
CASSQDSKAYGYTF
TGTGCCAGCAGCCAGGACAGCAAGGCGTATGGCTACACCTTC
>TRBV5-6|TRBJ2-3|-|once
CASSLAALGGTDTQYF
TGTGCCAGCAGCTTGGCCGCGCTGGGTGGCACAGATACGCAGTATTTT
>TRBV15|TRBJ2-2|TRBD2|-
CATSSIAGGPYTGELFF
TGTGCCACCAGCAGCATAGCGGGAGGGCCGTACACCGGGGAGCTGTTTTTT
>TRBV30|TRBJ1-1|-|-
CAWYSRRAVRAFF
TGTGCCTGGTATTCCCGTCGGGCGGTTCGGGCTTTCTTT
>TRBV11-2|TRBJ2-7|-|-
CASSPGTREYEQYF
TGTGCCAGCAGCCCCGGGACAAGAGAGTACGAGCAGTACTTC
>TRBV28|TRBJ2-7|-|many
CASEGGPGTYEQYF
TGTGCCAGCGAGGGAGGACCGGGGACCTACGAGCAGTACTTC
>TRBV18|TRBJ2-7|TRBD2|-
CASSPSSSGRAYEQYF
TGTGCCAGCTCACCATCCTCTAGCGGGAGGGCCTACGAGCAGTACTTC
>TRBV27|TRBJ2-7|TRBD2|-
CASGGLAGGGEQYF
TGTGCCAGCGGGGGACTAGCGGGAGGTGGCGAGCAGTACTTC
>TRBV6-1|TRBJ1-4|TRBD1|-
CASSEVYRGAREKLFF
TGTGCCAGCAGTGAAGTATACAGGGGAGCGCGAGAAAAACTGTTTTTT
>TRBV19|TRBJ1-5|-|few
CASSTPPVGRQPQHF
TGTGCCAGTAGTACCCCTCCGGTGGGGCGTCAGCCCCAGCATTTT
>TRBV5-1|TRBJ2-2|-|-
CASSLVITGQHTGELFF
TGCGCCAGCAGCTTGGTAATTACGGGACAACACACCGGGGAGCTGTTTTTT
>TRBV4-3|TRBJ1-3|TRBD1|-
CASSQGTGSNTIYF
TGCGCCAGCAGCCAAGGGACAGGTAGCAACACCATATATTTT
>TRBV15|TRBJ1-2|-|-
CATSRDPGGAGGYTF
TGTGCCACCAGCAGAGATCCGGGGGGGGCAGGTGGCTACACCTTC
>TRBV15|TRBJ2-3|TRBD1|-
CATSERDREDTQYF
TGTGCCACCAGCGAGCGGGACAGGGAGGATACGCAGTATTTT
>TRBV4-3|TRBJ1-5|-|-
CASSQDLTGIGQPQHF
TGCGCCAGCAGCCAAGACCTCACAGGGATCGGTCAGCCCCAGCATTTT
>TRBV9|TRBJ1-1|-|-
CASSSTDGWGTVNTEAFF
TGTGCCAGCAGCTCCACAGATGGGTGGGGGACGGTGAACACTGAAGCTTTCTTT
>TRBV7-2|TRBJ2-3|-|-
CASSRPPGSSMTDTQYF
TGTGCCAGCAGCCGACCCCCAGGGAGTAGTATGACAGATACGCAGTATTTT
>TRBV30|TRBJ1-2|-|-
CAWSAHSGGYGYTF
TGTGCCTGGAGTGCGCACTCCGGGGGCTATGGCTACACCTTC
>TRBV5-6|TRBJ2-7|TRBD2|-
CASSIRLGTSGSSYEQYF
TGTGCCAGCAGCATCAGGCTCGGGACTAGCGGTAGCTCCTACGAGCAGTACTTC
>TRBV5-1|TRBJ2-7|TRBD2|-
CASSLDGSGSVNEQYF
TGCGCCAGCAGCTTGGATGGTAGCGGGAGTGTCAACGAGCAGTACTTC
>TRBV7-9|TRBJ1-2|-|few
CASKRSGSERNYGYTF
TGTGCCAGCAAACGCTCGGGTAGCGAGCGTAACTATGGCTACACCTTC
>TRBV5-1|TRBJ2-7|-|-
CASSLSRLGGHPPLEQYF
TGCGCCAGCAGCTTGTCGAGGTTAGGCGGCCACCCCCCTCTCGAGCAGTACTTC
>TRBV9|TRBJ2-7|TRBD1|-
CASRDPKRGGLVFDEQYF
TGTGCCAGCAGAGACCCTAAAAGAGGGGGCTTAGTTTTCGACGAGCAGTACTTC
>TRBV9|TRBJ2-1|-|-
CASSVARGQSNEQFF
TGTGCCAGCAGCGTAGCCCGTGGGCAGTCCAATGAGCAGTTCTTC
>TRBV27|TRBJ2-3|-|-
CASSFRRSGITIQGVTDTQYF
TGTGCCAGCAGTTTTCGGCGATCAGGGATTACCATTCAAGGGGTCACAGATACGCAGTATTTT
>TRBV18|TRBJ1-4|-|-
CASWQNEKLFF
TGTGCCAGCTGGCAAAATGAAAAACTGTTTTTT
>TRBV9|TRBJ2-3|-|-
CASSTSPTDTQYF
TGTGCCAGCAGCACTAGCCCCACAGATACGCAGTATTTT
>TRBV11-1|TRBJ2-3|TRBD2|-
CASSPGLAGGFADTQYF
TGTGCCAGCAGCCCGGGACTAGCGGGAGGTTTCGCAGATACGCAGTATTTT
>TRBV10-3|TRBJ2-7|TRBD2|-
CAISESYEIREVVSYEQYF
TGTGCCATCAGTGAGTCCTACGAAATCCGGGAGGTGGTCTCCTACGAGCAGTACTTC
>TRBV28|TRBJ2-2|TRBD2|-
CAARAGRHTGELFF
TGTGCCGCCCGAGCGGGACGGCACACCGGGGAGCTGTTTTTT
>TRBV7-6|TRBJ2-3|TRBD2|once
CASSLVPGLAGATSSTDTQYF
TGTGCCAGCAGCTTAGTTCCGGGACTAGCGGGAGCAACGTCTAGCACAGATACGCAGTATTTT
>TRBV5-1|TRBJ1-1|TRBD1|-
CASSYSTGGNTEAFF
TGCGCCAGCAGCTACTCGACAGGGGGGAACACTGAAGCTTTCTTT
>TRBV5-6|TRBJ2-1|-|-
CASSPPTRAVRNEQFF
TGTGCCAGCAGCCCACCGACTCGTGCAGTTCGCAATGAGCAGTTCTTC
>TRBV18|TRBJ2-5|-|-
CASSLSGGDETQYF
TGTGCCAGCTCACTGTCCGGGGGCGATGAGACCCAGTACTTC
>TRBV6-5|TRBJ1-3|-|-
CASSYGGTGNTIYF
TGTGCCAGCAGTTATGGGGGCACTGGAAACACCATATATTTT
>TRBV19|TRBJ1-5|-|-
CASSGGAGLINQPQHF
TGTGCCAGTAGTGGAGGAGCAGGTCTAATTAATCAGCCCCAGCATTTT
>TRBV6-1|TRBJ2-3|TRBD1|once
CASSGTGNTDTQYF
TGTGCCAGCAGTGGGACAGGGAACACAGATACGCAGTATTTT
>TRBV19|TRBJ2-7|-|-
CASSISGSFSSPYEQYF
TGTGCCAGTAGTATATCCGGGTCGTTTTCCTCCCCTTACGAGCAGTACTTC
>TRBV27|TRBJ2-6|-|few
CASGGSGANVLTF
TGTGCCAGCGGCGGCTCTGGGGCCAACGTCCTGACTTTC
>TRBV4-3|TRBJ2-1|TRBD2|-
CASSQEPGLAGGGYNEQFF
TGCGCCAGCAGCCAAGAACCGGGACTAGCGGGAGGCGGCTACAATGAGCAGTTCTTC
>TRBV11-3|TRBJ2-1|TRBD2|-
CASSLGRAGGLWGYNEQFF
TGTGCCAGCAGCTTAGGACGCGCGGGAGGGTTATGGGGATACAATGAGCAGTTCTTC
>TRBV7-2|TRBJ1-4|TRBD1|once
CASSGDSNRGQLFF
TGTGCCAGCAGCGGAGACTCGAACAGGGGGCAACTGTTTTTT
>TRBV29-1|TRBJ1-4|-|few
CSVGAATNEKLFF
TGCAGCGTTGGTGCAGCAACTAATGAAAAACTGTTTTTT
>TRBV9|TRBJ2-7|TRBD1|-
CASSVDPNTGGFNEQYF
TGTGCCAGCAGCGTAGACCCAAACACAGGGGGCTTTAACGAGCAGTACTTC
>TRBV4-1|TRBJ1-3|-|few
CASSQDSVGGNTIYF
TGCGCCAGCAGCCAAGATTCGGTTGGTGGAAACACCATATATTTT
>TRBV6-5|TRBJ2-1|-|-
CASSYSWTGNNEQFF
TGTGCCAGCAGTTACTCCTGGACCGGAAACAATGAGCAGTTCTTC
>TRBV5-1|TRBJ2-7|TRBD1|-
CASSWGTVVYYEQYF
TGCGCCAGCAGCTGGGGGACAGTAGTATACTACGAGCAGTACTTC
>TRBV14|TRBJ2-7|-|-
CASSQVPWGGERREQYF
TGTGCCAGCAGCCAAGTCCCATGGGGCGGGGAACGTAGAGAGCAGTACTTC
>TRBV18|TRBJ1-2|TRBD1|-
CASSPTGGVYGYTF
TGTGCCAGCTCACCGACAGGGGGCGTCTATGGCTACACCTTC
>TRBV5-1|TRBJ2-7|-|-
CASREAASSYEQYF
TGCGCCAGCAGGGAAGCGGCAAGCTCCTACGAGCAGTACTTC
>TRBV7-3|TRBJ2-7|-|-
CASSPGELLPYF
TGTGCCAGCAGCCCGGGAGAACTTCTCCCGTACTTC
>TRBV15|TRBJ1-5|-|few
CATSRGDSNQPQHF
TGTGCCACCAGCAGGGGGGACAGCAATCAGCCCCAGCATTTT
>TRBV6-5|TRBJ2-3|-|-
CASRGGGKSGTQYF
TGTGCCAGCAGAGGAGGAGGAAAGAGCGGTACGCAGTATTTT
>TRBV4-2|TRBJ2-7|-|-
CASSPSSRTYEQYF
TGTGCCAGCAGCCCAAGCAGTAGGACCTACGAGCAGTACTTC
>TRBV19|TRBJ2-7|TRBD1|-
CASSTQGQGINSYEQYF
TGTGCCAGTAGTACCCAGGGACAGGGAATCAACAGCTACGAGCAGTACTTC
>TRBV6-6|TRBJ1-1|-|-
CASSYSRAPKTEAFF
TGTGCCAGCAGTTACTCCCGGGCCCCGAAGACTGAAGCTTTCTTT